The clone carrying this TCR beta chain has only a few counts. Its antigen remains unidentified. The data were taken from a study of T cells in Graves' hyperthyroidism and ophthalmopathy. These patients, aged 18 to 65, had recently diagnosed hyperthyroidism lasting under 2 months. Researchers amplified the TCR beta CDR3 regions from RNA transcripts. The HTBI primer set served for first-round RT-PCR of the TCR CDR3. TCRdb used MiXCR to reprocess the multiplex PCR reads, holding one entry per CDR3 protein. This sample carries some 440,000 distinct CDR3 sequences, approximately 14% of them seen once, and the ten largest clones take roughly 13%. Study results and caveats: In the analysis, a 13 V-J model separated ophthalmopathy from stable hyperthyroidism.

The CDR3 is made up of 14 amino acids. Germline CDR1 MNHEY, CDR2 SVGEGT. The V and J ends lost 3 bases and 0 bases respectively, with 9 bases between them. The rearrangement joins TRBV6-2 or TRBV6-3 to TRBJ2-7; D not certain. Sequences were obtained from blood. This clonotype was sampled from a woman aged 18 to 35 with Graves' hyperthyroidism. The CDR3 DNA reads as TGTGCCAGCAGTTATGACGAGAGCTCCTACGAGCAGTACTTC. As protein: CASSYDESSYEQYF.